These 18 T cell receptor beta chains were sequenced from one sample in a study of molecular identifiers for immune sequencing clone quantification. From the PCR reads, TCRdb called clonotypes with MiXCR, one entry per CDR3 protein. This table holds about 320,000 distinct CDR3 sequences, over 20% found once. Specimen: naive CD8+ T cells from blood, with Jurkat cell RNA spiked in. Described subset: FACS-sorted CD8+CD4-CCR7+CD45RA+ naive T cells. The receptors here all came from a human donor in good health. Some libraries in this study had Jurkat cell RNA spiked in.

At least ten counts were recorded for this clonotype. V gene TRBV12-3 or TRBV12-4 combines with J gene TRBJ1-2; TRBD1 aligns across 8 bases. The trim removed 6 bases at V and 3 bases at J, leaving 6 bases unmatched. The CDR3 extends over 14 amino acids. This chain's CDR3 is CASSRTGLDYGYTF. DNA for the CDR3: TGTGCCAGCAGCCGGACAGGGCTGGACTATGGCTACACCTTC.

The J gene is TRBJ2-6, the V gene TRBV9; perhaps TRBD2 as D (5 bases). CDR1 is SGDLS, CDR2 YYNGEE, per germline. V lost 3 bases to trimming and J lost 0 bases, with 22 bases between them. This CDR3 comprises 20 residues. CDR3 loop: CASSEFKSGVASSGANVLTF. CDR3 coding DNA: TGTGCCAGCAGCGAATTTAAATCCGGGGTGGCGAGCTCTGGGGCCAACGTCCTGACTTTC.

In this sample, this clonotype turned up many times. The gene calls are TRBV7-2 and TRBJ2-1, with D perhaps matching TRBD1 (6 bases). The CDR3 runs 14 residues. CDR1 and CDR2 (germline): SGHTA, FQGNSA. V shed 5 bases and J shed 2 bases, with 10 bases lying between them. As DNA, the CDR3 is TGTGCCAGCAGCCCACAGGGAGCCTACAATGAGCAGTTCTTC. It yields the protein CASSPQGAYNEQFF.

At least ten counts were recorded for this clonotype. V and J are TRBV29-1 and TRBJ1-1, with D perhaps matching TRBD1 (6 bases). With 5 bases removed from V and 4 bases from J, the gap between germline ends came to 8 bases. Per the germline V gene, CDR1 is SQVTM and CDR2 is ANQGSEA. This CDR3 contains 11 residues. CDR3 in DNA: TGCAGCGTTACAGGGATCACTGAAGCTTTCTTT. It encodes CSVTGITEAFF.

This clonotype was seen ten or more times. The CDR3 DNA reads as TGTGCCAGCAGCTCACAGGTACCAGGGGCCCAGTACTTC. This gives the protein CASSSQVPGAQYF. This chain joins TRBV5-6 and TRBJ2-5; D perhaps matches TRBD1 (6 bases). Looked up from germline, CDR1 is SGHDT and CDR2 is YYEEEE. Trimming took off 3 bases at V and 9 bases at J, with 15 bases between the two ends. The length of the CDR3 is 13 residues.

Ten or more counts support this clonotype. The chain couples TRBV5-6 to TRBJ2-7; the match to TRBD1 covers 9 bases. CDR1 SGHDT and CDR2 YYEEEE come from the germline V gene. CDR3 length equals 14 residues. V lost 2 bases, J lost 5 bases, and 5 bases stayed unmatched. CDR3 amino acids: CASSFGTGSDEQYF. The CDR3 DNA follows: TGTGCCAGCAGCTTCGGGACAGGGTCCGACGAGCAGTACTTC.

The chain is built from TRBV24-1 and TRBJ2-7; 9 nucleotides line up with TRBD2. Trimming took 2 bases from V and 1 from J; bases not matched to a gene: 5. The CDR3 totals 16 residues. Germline-derived CDR1 and CDR2 are KGHDR and SFDVKD. The CDR3 loop reads CATSDSGLASSYEQYF. The CDR3 DNA reads TGTGCCACCAGTGATTCAGGACTAGCGTCGTCCTACGAGCAGTACTTC.

To note about this clonotype: A clone one base away is much larger, so this may be a read error. This sequence joins TRBV12-3 or TRBV12-4 and TRBJ1-5; D may be TRBD1 (5 bases). The CDR3 runs to 12 residues. Trimming removed 9 bases from V and 5 bases from J, with 11 bases in between. Here the CDR3 reads CASRGPDQPQHF. CDR3 nucleotide sequence: TGTGCCAGTCGGGGCCCCGATCAGCCCCAGCATTTT.

This clonotype was observed at least ten times. The rearrangement joins TRBV5-4 to TRBJ2-3, with 8 bases that match TRBD2. V was pared by 3 bases and J by 2 bases, with 8 bases of the junction left unmatched. This CDR3 spans 16 amino acids. Per germline, CDR1 SGHNT and CDR2 YYREEE (reference sequence). The CDR3 loop reads CASSSERETSTDTQYF. DNA for the CDR3: TGTGCCAGCAGCTCGGAGCGGGAGACCTCCACAGATACGCAGTATTTT. The variable domain in full, with the rest retrieved from reference TRBV5-4 and TRBJ2-3, is ETGVTQSPTHLIKTRGQQVTLRCSSQSGHNTVSWYQQALGQGPQFIFQYYREEENGRGNFPPRFSGLQFPNYSSELNVNALELDDSALYLCASSSERETSTDTQYFGPGTRLTVL.

Note on this clonotype: This clone may be a read error of a much larger clone one base away. The chain employs TRBV11-2 and TRBJ2-4; possible D gene TRBD2, 5 bases. The length of the CDR3 is 14 residues. CDR1 is SGHAT and CDR2 is FQNNGV in the germline V gene. As DNA, the CDR3 is TGTGCCAGCAGCTCTTTCCTAGCCAAAAACATTCGGTACTTC. Translating it yields CASSSFLAKNIRYF.

This clonotype was seen a handful of times. The V and J genes are TRBV11-2 and TRBJ2-7, with 7 bases matching TRBD1. The CDR3 consists of 15 residues. Germline CDR1 is SGHAT and CDR2 is FQNNGV. V dropped 1 base and J dropped 2; count of bases not matched to a gene: 5. The CDR3 DNA follows: TGTGCCAGCAGCTTAGGTACAGGGGTTACCTACGAGCAGTACTTC. Translation gives CASSLGTGVTYEQYF.

Comments on this clonotype: A much bigger clone sits one base away, suggesting this may be a read error. The genes are TRBV6-2 or TRBV6-3 and TRBJ2-3; D is unclear. There are 12 residues in the CDR3. Trimming took off 5 bases at V and 10 bases at J, with 13 bases between the two ends. Germline V gene lookup returns CDR1 MNHEY and CDR2 SVGEGT. The CDR3 nucleotides read TGTGCCAGCAGTCGCCTCGTGGATGCGCAGTATTTT. It yields the protein CASSRLVDAQYF.

This clonotype appeared once. A much larger clonotype is one base distant, so this may be a read error. This chain connects TRBV30 to TRBJ2-7; D is uncertain. Germline V gene lookup returns CDR1 GTSNPN and CDR2 SVGIG (reference sequence). CDR3 length equals 13 residues. The V end was cut by 0 bases, the J end by 6 bases, with 12 bases between. The CDR3 region has the DNA TGTGCCTGGAGTGTTTCCACCCTGGGCGAGCAGTACTTC. It encodes CAWSVSTLGEQYF.

Of note for this clonotype: One base away lies a much larger clone, so this may be a sequencing read error. The chain uses TRBV10-2 and TRBJ1-5; 8 bases agree with TRBD1. Germline CDR1 WSHSY, CDR2 SAAADI. This CDR3 has 16 amino acids. CDR3 residues: CASGEMGQAGNQPQHF. For the CDR3, the DNA is TGCGCCAGCGGTGAAATGGGACAGGCCGGCAATCAGCCCCAGCATTTT.

This clonotype was seen only once. The J gene is TRBJ2-3, the V gene TRBV2; 7 nucleotides align to TRBD2. CDR3 size: 16 residues. Germline V gene lookup returns CDR1 SNHLY and CDR2 FYNNEI. V gave up 3 bases and J gave up 3 bases; unmatched junction bases: 9. CDR3: CASSEELTGGTDTQYF. CDR3 nucleotides: TGTGCCAGCAGTGAGGAACTAACGGGAGGAACAGATACGCAGTATTTT.

This clonotype was detected ten times or more. This chain uses TRBV4-3 with TRBJ2-7; D may be TRBD1 (6 bases). Germline V lookup: CDR1 LGHNA, CDR2 YSLEER. Deletions cut 0 bases from V and 3 bases from J, with 9 bases between. The CDR3 is 14 residues long. The CDR3 loop is CASSQEDRNYEQYF. CDR3 DNA sequence: TGCGCCAGCAGCCAAGAGGACAGAAACTACGAGCAGTACTTC.

This clonotype was seen more than once but under ten times. The junction and the germline gene differ at one end; a read error may be behind it. V usage is TRBV7-6 and J usage is TRBJ1-4; possibly TRBD1 for D (6 bases). This CDR3 spans 14 amino acids. CDR1 SGHVS and CDR2 FNYEAQ come from the germline V gene. The chain's CDR3 is CASSFRGVGEKPFF. Written as DNA, the CDR3 is TGTGCCAGCAGCTTCAGGGGCGTCGGTGAAAAACCGTTTTTT. Drawing the rest from reference TRBV7-6 and TRBJ1-4, the complete variable domain is GAGVSQSPRYKVTKRGQDVALRCDPISGHVSLYWYRQALGQGPEFLTYFNYEAQQDKSGLPNDRFSAERPEGSISTLTIQRTEQRDSAMYRCASSFRGVGEKPFFGSGTQLSVL.

The chain joins TRBV19 to TRBJ1-6, with D perhaps TRBD1 (5 bases). Germline CDR1 LNHDA, CDR2 SQIVND (reference sequence). This CDR3 has 15 residues. Trimming took off 7 bases at V and 9 bases at J, with 19 bases between the two ends. The CDR3 nucleotides are TGTGCCAGTACCGCAGGGACGCGAAGTAGTTCACCCCTCCACTTT. Protein product: CASTAGTRSSSPLHF.